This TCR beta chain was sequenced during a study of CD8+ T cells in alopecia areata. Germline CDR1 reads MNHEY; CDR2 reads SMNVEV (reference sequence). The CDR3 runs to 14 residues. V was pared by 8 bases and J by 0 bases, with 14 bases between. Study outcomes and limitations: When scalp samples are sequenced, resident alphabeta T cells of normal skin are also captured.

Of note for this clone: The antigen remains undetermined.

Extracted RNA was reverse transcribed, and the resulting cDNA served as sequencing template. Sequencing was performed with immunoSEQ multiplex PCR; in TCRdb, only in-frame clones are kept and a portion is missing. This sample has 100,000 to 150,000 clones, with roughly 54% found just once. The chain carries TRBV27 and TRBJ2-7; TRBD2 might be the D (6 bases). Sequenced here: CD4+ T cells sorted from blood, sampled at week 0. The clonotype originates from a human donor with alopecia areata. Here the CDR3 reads CASSRRENSYEQYF. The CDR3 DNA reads TGTGCCAGCTCACGACGGGAGAACTCCTACGAGCAGTACTTC.